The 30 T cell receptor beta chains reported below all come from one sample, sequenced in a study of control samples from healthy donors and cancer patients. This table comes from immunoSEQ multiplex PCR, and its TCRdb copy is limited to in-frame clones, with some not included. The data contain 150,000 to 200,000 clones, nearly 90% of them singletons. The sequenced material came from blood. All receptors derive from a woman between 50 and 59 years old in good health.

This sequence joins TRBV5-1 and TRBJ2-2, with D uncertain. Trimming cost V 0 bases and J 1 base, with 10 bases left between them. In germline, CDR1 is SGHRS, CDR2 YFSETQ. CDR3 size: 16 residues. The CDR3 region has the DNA TGCGCCAGCAGCTTGGCGCGGACGGTGAACACCGGGGAGCTGTTTTTT. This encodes CASSLARTVNTGELFF.

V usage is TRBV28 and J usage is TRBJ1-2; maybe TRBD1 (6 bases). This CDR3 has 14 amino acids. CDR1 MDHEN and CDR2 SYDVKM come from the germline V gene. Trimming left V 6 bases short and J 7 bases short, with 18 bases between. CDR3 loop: CASRTGERLFGYTF. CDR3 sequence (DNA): TGTGCCAGCAGGACAGGCGAGCGGCTTTTTGGCTACACCTTC.

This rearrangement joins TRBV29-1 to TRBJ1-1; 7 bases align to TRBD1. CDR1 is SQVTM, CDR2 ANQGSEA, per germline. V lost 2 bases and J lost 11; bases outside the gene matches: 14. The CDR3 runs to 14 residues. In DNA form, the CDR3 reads TGCAGCGTTGAACACCCCCAGGGGGGAGGTTCGGCTTTCTTT. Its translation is CSVEHPQGGGSAFF.

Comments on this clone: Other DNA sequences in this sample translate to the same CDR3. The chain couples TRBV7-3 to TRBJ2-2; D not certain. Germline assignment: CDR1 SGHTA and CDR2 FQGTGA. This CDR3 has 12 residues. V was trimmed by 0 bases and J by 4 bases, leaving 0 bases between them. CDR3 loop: CASSLTTGELFF. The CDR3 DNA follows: TGTGCCAGCAGCTTAACCACCGGGGAGCTGTTTTTT.

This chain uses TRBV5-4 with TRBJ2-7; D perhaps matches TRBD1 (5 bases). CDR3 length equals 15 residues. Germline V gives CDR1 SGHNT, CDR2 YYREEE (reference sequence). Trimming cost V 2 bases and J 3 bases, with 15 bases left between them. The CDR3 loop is CASSLGQGEYYEQYF. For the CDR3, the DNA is TGTGCCAGCAGCTTAGGTCAAGGGGAATACTACGAGCAGTACTTC.

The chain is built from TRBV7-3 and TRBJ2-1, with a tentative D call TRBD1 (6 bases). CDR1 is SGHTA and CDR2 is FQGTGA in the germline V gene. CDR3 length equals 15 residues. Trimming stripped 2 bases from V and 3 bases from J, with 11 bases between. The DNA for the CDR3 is TGTGCCAGCAGCTTAGGCAGGGGTGGCTACAATGAGCAGTTCTTC. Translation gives CASSLGRGGYNEQFF.

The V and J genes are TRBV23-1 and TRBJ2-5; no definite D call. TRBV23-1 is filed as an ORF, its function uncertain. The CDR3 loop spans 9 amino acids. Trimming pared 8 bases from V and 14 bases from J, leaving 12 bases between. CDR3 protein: CASPRGRYF. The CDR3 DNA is TGCGCCAGCCCCCGAGGACGTTACTTC.

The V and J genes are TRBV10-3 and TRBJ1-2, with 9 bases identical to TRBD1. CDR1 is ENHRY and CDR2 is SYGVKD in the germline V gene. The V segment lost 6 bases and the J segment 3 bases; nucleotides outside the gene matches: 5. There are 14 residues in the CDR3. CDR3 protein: CAISRQGVDYGYTF. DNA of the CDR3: TGTGCCATCAGCCGACAGGGGGTCGACTATGGCTACACCTTC.

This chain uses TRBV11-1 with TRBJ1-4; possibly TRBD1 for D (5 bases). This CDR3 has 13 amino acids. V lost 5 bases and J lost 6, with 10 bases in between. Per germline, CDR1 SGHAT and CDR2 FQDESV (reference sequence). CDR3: CASSQGIHEKLFF. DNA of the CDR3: TGTGCCAGCAGCCAGGGTATCCATGAAAAACTGTTTTTT. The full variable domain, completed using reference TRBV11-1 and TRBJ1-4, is EAEVAQSPRYKITEKSQAVAFWCDPISGHATLYWYRQILGQGPELLVQFQDESVVDDSQLPKDRFSAERLKGVDSTLKIQPAELGDSAMYLCASSQGIHEKLFFGSGTQLSVL.

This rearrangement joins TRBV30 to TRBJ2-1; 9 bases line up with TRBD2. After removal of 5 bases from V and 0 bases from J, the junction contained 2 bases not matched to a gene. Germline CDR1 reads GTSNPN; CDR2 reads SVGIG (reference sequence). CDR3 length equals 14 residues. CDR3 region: CAWVSGSSYNEQFF. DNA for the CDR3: TGTGCCTGGGTTAGCGGGAGCTCCTACAATGAGCAGTTCTTC.

The CDR3 here is CASCAGTFYNEQFF. DNA for the CDR3: TGTGCCAGTTGCGCCGGGACTTTCTACAATGAGCAGTTCTTC. V is TRBV28 and J is TRBJ2-1, with D tentatively TRBD2 (6 bases). Trimming shortened V by 9 bases and J by 3 bases, and 15 bases separated the two germline ends. Germline CDR1 reads MDHEN; CDR2 reads SYDVKM. The CDR3 consists of 14 residues.

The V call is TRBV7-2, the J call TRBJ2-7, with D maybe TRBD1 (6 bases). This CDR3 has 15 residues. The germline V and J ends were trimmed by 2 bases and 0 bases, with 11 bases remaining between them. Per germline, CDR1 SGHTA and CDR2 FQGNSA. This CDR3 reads CASSLMRGSSYEQYF. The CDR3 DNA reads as TGTGCCAGCAGCTTAATGAGGGGGAGCTCCTACGAGCAGTACTTC.

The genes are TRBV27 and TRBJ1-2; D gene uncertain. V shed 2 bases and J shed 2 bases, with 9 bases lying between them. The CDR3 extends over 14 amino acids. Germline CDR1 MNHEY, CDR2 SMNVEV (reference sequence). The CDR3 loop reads CASSLKALNYGYTF. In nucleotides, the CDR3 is TGTGCCAGCAGTTTAAAGGCGCTGAACTATGGCTACACCTTC.

The CDR3 spells CASSILDSWGSGANVLTF. In nucleotides, the CDR3 is TGTGCCAGTAGTATTCTCGACAGTTGGGGCTCTGGGGCCAACGTCCTGACTTTC. This rearrangement joins TRBV19 to TRBJ2-6; a possible D gene is TRBD1 (5 bases). V lost 3 bases and J 0 bases, leaving 15 bases between the germline ends. The CDR3 loop spans 18 amino acids. Germline CDR1 and CDR2: LNHDA and SQIVND (reference sequence). Filled out from reference TRBV19 and TRBJ2-6, the complete variable domain reads DGGITQSPKYLFRKEGQNVTLSCEQNLNHDAMYWYRQDPGQGLRLIYYSQIVNDFQKGDIAEGYSVSREKKESFPLTVTSAQKNPTAFYLCASSILDSWGSGANVLTFGAGSRLTVL.

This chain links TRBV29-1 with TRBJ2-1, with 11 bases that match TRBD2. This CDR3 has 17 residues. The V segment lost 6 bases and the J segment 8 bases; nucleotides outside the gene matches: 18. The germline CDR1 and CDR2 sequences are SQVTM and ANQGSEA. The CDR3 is CSVTQTITSGSRYEQFF. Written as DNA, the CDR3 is TGCAGCGTAACACAAACGATAACTAGCGGGAGTAGGTATGAGCAGTTCTTC.

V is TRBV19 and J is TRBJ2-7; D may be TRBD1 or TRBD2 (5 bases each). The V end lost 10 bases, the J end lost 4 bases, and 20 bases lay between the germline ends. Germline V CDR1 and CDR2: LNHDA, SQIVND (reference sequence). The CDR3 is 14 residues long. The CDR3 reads CAISPGTGNYEQYF. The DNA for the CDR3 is TGTGCCATCTCCCCCGGGACGGGAAATTACGAGCAGTACTTC.

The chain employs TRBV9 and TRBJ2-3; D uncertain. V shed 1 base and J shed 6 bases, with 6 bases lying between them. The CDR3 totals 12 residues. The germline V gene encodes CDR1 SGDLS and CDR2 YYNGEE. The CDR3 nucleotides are TGTGCCAGCAGCGTAAACCGGGATACGCAGTATTTT. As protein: CASSVNRDTQYF.

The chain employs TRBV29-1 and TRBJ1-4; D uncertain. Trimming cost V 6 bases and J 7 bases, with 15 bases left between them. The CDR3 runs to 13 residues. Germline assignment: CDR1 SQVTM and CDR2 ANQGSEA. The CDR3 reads CSVGRSLTEKLFF. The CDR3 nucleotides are TGCAGCGTGGGTAGGAGTCTAACTGAAAAACTGTTTTTT.

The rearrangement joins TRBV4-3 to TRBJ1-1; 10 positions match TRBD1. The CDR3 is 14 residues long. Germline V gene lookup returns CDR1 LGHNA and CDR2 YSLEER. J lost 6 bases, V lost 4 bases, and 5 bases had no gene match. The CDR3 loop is CASSPGTGASEAFF. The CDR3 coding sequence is TGCGCCAGCAGCCCCGGGACAGGGGCTTCTGAAGCTTTCTTT.

The CDR3 loop reads CASSAGTSGITGELFF. CDR3 coding DNA: TGCGCCAGCAGCGCGGGGACTAGCGGGATCACCGGGGAGCTGTTTTTT. V gene TRBV5-1 combines with J gene TRBJ2-2; TRBD2 matches at 13 bases. The CDR3 is 16 residues long. CDR1 and CDR2 (germline): SGHRS, YFSETQ. Trimming cost V 4 bases and J 4 bases; bases outside gene matches: 4.

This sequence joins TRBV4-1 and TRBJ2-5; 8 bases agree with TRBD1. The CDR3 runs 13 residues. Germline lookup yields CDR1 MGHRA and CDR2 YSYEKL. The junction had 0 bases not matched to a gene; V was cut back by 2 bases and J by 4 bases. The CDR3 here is CASSQQGAETQYF. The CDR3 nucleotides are TGCGCCAGCAGCCAACAGGGGGCAGAGACCCAGTACTTC.

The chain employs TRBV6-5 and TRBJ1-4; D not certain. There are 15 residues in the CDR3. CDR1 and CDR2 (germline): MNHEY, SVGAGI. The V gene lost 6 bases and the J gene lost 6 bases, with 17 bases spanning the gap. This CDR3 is CASRQHRSIDEKLFF. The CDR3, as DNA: TGTGCCAGCAGGCAACACAGATCGATAGATGAAAAACTGTTTTTT.

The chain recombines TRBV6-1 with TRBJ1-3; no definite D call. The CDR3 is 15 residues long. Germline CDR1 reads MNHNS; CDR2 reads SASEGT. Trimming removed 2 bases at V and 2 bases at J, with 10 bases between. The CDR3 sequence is CASSESPSAGNTIYF. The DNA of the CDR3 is TGTGCCAGCAGTGAAAGCCCCAGTGCTGGAAACACCATATATTTT.

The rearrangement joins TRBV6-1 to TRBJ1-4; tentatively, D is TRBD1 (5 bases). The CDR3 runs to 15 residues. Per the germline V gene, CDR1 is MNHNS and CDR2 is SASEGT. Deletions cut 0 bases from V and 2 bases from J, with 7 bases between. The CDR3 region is CASSEAGATNEKLFF. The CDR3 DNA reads TGTGCCAGCAGTGAAGCAGGGGCGACTAATGAAAAACTGTTTTTT.

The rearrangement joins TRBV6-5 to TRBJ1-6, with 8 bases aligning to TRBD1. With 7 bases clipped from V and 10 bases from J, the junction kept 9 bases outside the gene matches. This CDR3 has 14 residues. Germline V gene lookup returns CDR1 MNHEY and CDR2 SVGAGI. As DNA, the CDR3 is TGTGCCAGCACACTAGGACAGGGTGGCTCACCCCTCCACTTT. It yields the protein CASTLGQGGSPLHF.

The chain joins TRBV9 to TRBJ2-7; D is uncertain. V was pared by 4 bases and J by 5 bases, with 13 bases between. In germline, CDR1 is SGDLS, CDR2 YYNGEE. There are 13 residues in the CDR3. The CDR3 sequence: CASSPTTLNEQYF. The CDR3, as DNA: TGTGCCAGCAGCCCAACGACTCTTAACGAGCAGTACTTC.

CDR3 residues: CASSPRDSPNYGYTF. The CDR3 coding sequence is TGTGCCAGCAGCCCTAGGGACAGTCCTAACTATGGCTACACCTTC. The genes are TRBV7-9 and TRBJ1-2, with 7 bases that match TRBD1. Germline-derived CDR1 and CDR2 are SEHNR and FQNEAQ (reference sequence). The length of the CDR3 is 15 residues. V shed 5 bases and J 0 bases; nucleotides not matched to a gene: 6.

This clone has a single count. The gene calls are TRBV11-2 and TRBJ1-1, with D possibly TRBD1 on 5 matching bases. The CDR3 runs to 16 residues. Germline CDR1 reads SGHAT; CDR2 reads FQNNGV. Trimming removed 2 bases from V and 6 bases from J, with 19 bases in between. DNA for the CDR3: TGTGCCAGCAGCTTACCTACGACAGATCTAAGGGCTGAAGCTTTCTTT. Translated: CASSLPTTDLRAEAFF.

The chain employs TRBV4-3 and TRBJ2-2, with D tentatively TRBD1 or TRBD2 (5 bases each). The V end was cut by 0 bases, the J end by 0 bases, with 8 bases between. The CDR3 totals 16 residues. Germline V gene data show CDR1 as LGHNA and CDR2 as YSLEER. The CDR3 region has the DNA TGCGCCAGCAGCCAAGAGGGACGGACGAACACCGGGGAGCTGTTTTTT. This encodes CASSQEGRTNTGELFF.

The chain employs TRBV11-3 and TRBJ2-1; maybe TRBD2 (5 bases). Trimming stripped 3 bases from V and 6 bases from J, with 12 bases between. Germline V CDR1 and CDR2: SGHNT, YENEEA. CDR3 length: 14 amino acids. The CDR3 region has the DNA TGTGCCAGCAGCTTTGGACTCGTCCCCAATGAGCAGTTCTTC. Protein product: CASSFGLVPNEQFF.